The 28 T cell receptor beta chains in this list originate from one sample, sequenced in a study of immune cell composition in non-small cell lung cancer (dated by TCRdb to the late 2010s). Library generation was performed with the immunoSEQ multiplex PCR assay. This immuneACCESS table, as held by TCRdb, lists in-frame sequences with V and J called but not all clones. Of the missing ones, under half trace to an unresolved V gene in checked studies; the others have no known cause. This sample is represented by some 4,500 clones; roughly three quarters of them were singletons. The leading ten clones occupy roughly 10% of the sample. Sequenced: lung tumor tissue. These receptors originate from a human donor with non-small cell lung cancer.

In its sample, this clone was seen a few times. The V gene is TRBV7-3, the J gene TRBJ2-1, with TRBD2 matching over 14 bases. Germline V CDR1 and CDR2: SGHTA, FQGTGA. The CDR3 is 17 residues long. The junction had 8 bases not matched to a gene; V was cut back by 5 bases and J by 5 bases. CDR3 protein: CASSPGTSGGLDNEQFF. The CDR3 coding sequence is TGTGCCAGCAGCCCCGGGACTAGCGGGGGTCTGGACAATGAGCAGTTCTTC. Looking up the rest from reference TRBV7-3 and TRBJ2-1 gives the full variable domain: GAGVSQTPSNKVTEKGKYVELRCDPISGHTALYWYRQSLGQGPEFLIYFQGTGAADDSGLPNDRFFAVRPEGSVSTLKIQRTERGDSAVYLCASSPGTSGGLDNEQFFGPGTRLTVL.

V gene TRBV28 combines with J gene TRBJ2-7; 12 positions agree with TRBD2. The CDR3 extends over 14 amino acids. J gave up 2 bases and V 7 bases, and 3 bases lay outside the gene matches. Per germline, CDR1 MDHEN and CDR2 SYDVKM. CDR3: CASTLAGGPYEQYF. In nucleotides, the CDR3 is TGTGCCAGCACCCTAGCGGGGGGGCCCTACGAGCAGTACTTC. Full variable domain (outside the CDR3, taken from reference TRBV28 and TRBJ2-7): DVKVTQSSRYLVKRTGEKVFLECVQDMDHENMFWYRQDPGLGLRLIYFSYDVKMKEKGDIPEGYSVSREKKERFSLILESASTNQTSMYLCASTLAGGPYEQYFGPGTRLTVT.

In DNA, the CDR3 is TGCGCCAGCAGCAAACAGGTCACCGTAGCCCAAGAGACCCAGTACTTC. Residues: CASSKQVTVAQETQYF. The chain recombines TRBV5-1 with TRBJ2-5, with TRBD1 as a possible D gene (5 bases). Deletions cut 4 bases from V and 1 base from J, with 17 bases between. Germline V gene sequence: CDR1 SGHRS, CDR2 YFSETQ. The CDR3 covers 16 residues.

In nucleotides, the CDR3 is TGTGCCAGCAGCCGACAGGGGCCTCGGAACACTGAAGCTTTCTTT. It is translated as CASSRQGPRNTEAFF. J is TRBJ1-1 and V is TRBV7-2; 8 bases agree with TRBD1. Germline CDR1 is SGHTA and CDR2 is FQGNSA. Unmatched junction bases numbered 6, after V lost 5 bases and J lost 1 base. This CDR3 is built from 15 residues.

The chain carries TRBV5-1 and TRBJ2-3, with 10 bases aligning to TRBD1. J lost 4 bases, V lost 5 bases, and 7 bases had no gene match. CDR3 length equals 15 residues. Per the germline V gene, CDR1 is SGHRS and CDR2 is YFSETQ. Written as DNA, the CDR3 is TGCGCCAGCAGTTGGACAGGGGGGTTTCCAGATACGCAGTATTTT. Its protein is CASSWTGGFPDTQYF.

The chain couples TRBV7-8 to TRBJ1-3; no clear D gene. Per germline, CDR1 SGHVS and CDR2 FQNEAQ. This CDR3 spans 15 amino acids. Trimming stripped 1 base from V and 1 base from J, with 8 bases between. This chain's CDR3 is CASSLEFRSGNTIYF. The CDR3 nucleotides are TGTGCCAGCAGCTTAGAGTTCCGGTCTGGAAACACCATATATTTT. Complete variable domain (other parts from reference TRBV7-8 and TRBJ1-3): GAGVSQSPRYKVAKRGQDVALRCDPISGHVSLFWYQQALGQGPEFLTYFQNEAQLDKSGLPSDRFFAERPEGSVSTLKIQRTQQEDSAVYLCASSLEFRSGNTIYFGEGSWLTVV.

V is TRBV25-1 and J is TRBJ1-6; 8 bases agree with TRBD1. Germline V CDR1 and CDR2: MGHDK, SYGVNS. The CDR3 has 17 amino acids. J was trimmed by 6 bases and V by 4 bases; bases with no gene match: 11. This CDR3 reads CASSAYTGTGLNSPLHF. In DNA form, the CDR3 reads TGTGCCAGCAGTGCCTACACCGGGACAGGACTTAATTCACCCCTCCACTTT.

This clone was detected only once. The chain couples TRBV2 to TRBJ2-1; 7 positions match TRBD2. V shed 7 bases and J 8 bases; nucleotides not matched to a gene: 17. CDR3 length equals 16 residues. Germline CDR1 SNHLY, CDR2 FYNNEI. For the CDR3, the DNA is TGTGCCAGCACCCCCTGGGGGGGAGGGCCTAACTATGAGCAGTTCTTC. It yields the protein CASTPWGGGPNYEQFF. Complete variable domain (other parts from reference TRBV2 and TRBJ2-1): EPEVTQTPSHQVTQMGQEVILRCVPISNHLYFYWYRQILGQKVEFLVSFYNNEISEKSEIFDDQFSVERPDGSNFTLKIRSTKLEDSAMYFCASTPWGGGPNYEQFFGPGTRLTVL.

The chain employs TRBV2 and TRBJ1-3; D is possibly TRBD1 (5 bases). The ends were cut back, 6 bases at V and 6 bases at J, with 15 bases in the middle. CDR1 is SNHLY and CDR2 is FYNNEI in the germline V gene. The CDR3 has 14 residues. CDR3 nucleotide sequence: TGTGCCAGCAGGGCCGGGACTGCAGCAAACACCATATATTTT. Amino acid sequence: CASRAGTAANTIYF.

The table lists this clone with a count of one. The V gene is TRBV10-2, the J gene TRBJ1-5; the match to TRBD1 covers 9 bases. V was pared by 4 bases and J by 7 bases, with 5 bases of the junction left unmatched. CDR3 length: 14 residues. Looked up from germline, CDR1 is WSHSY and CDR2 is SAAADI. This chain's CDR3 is CASSAGTGYQPQHF. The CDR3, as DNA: TGCGCCAGCAGTGCCGGGACAGGGTACCAGCCCCAGCATTTT.

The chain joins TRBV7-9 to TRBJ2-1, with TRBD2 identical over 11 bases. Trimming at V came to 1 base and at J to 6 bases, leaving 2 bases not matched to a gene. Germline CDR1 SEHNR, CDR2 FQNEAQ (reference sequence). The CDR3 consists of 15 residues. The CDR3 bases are TGTGCCAGCAGCTTAGGGACTAGCGGGTTCAATGAGCAGTTCTTC. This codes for CASSLGTSGFNEQFF.

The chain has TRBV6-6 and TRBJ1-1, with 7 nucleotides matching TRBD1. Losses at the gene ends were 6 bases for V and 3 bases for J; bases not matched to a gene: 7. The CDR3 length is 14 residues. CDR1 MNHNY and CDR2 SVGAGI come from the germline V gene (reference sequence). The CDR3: CASRPGQDYTEAFF. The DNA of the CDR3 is TGTGCCAGCAGGCCCGGACAGGATTACACTGAAGCTTTCTTT.

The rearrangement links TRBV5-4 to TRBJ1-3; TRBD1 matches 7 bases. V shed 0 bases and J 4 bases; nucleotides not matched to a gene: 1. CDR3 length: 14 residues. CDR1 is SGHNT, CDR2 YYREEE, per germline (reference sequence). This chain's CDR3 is CASSLGQGGNTIYF. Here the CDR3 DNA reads TGTGCCAGCAGCTTGGGACAGGGAGGAAACACCATATATTTT.

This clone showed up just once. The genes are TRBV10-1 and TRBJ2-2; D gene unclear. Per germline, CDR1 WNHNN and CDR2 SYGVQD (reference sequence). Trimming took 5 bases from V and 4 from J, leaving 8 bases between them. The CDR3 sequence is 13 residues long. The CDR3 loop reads CASSPGGTGELFF. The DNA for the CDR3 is TGCGCCAGCAGTCCCGGCGGCACCGGGGAGCTGTTTTTT.

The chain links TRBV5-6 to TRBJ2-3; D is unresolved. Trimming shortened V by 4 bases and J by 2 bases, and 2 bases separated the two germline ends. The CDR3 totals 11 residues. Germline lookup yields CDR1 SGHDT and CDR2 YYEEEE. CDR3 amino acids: CASSLTDTQYF. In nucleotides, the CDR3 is TGTGCCAGCAGCCTCACAGATACGCAGTATTTT.

CDR3 nucleotide sequence: TGCGCCAGCAGTGCCGCGGTAGCGGGAGAAACTGAGCAGTTCTTC. It codes for CASSAAVAGETEQFF. V usage is TRBV10-1 and J usage is TRBJ2-1, with 9 nucleotides matching TRBD2. This CDR3 region has 15 residues. CDR1 is WNHNN, CDR2 SYGVQD, per germline (reference sequence). Trimming took 4 bases from V and 9 from J; bases not matched to a gene: 10.

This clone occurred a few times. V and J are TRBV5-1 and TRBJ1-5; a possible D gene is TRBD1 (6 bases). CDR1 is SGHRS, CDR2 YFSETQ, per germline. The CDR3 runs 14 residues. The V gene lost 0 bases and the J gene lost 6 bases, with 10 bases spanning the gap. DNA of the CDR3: TGCGCCAGCAGCTTGGGGGGGGGCGGTCAGCCCCAGCATTTT. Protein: CASSLGGGGQPQHF. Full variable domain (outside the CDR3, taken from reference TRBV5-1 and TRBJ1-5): KAGVTQTPRYLIKTRGQQVTLSCSPISGHRSVSWYQQTPGQGLQFLFEYFSETQRNKGNFPGRFSGRQFSNSRSEMNVSTLELGDSALYLCASSLGGGGQPQHFGDGTRLSIL.

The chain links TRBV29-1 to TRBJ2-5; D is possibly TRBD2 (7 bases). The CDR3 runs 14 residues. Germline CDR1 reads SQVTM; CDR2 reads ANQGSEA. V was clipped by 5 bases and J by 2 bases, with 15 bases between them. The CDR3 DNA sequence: TGCAGCGTTAGTCGCGGGGGCGAACAAGAGACCCAGTACTTC. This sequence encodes CSVSRGGEQETQYF.

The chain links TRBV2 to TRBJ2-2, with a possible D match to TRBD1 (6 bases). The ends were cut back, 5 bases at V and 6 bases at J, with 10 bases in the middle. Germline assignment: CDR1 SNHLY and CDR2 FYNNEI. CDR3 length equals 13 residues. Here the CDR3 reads CASSRTASGELFF. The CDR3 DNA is TGTGCCAGCAGTAGGACAGCCTCCGGGGAGCTGTTTTTT.

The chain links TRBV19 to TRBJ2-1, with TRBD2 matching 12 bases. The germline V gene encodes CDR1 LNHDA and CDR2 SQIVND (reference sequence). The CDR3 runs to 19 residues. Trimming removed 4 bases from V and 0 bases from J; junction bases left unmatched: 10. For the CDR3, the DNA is TGTGCCAGTAGTACATCTAGCGGGAGGGGTTGGTCCTCCTACAATGAGCAGTTCTTC. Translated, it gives CASSTSSGRGWSSYNEQFF.

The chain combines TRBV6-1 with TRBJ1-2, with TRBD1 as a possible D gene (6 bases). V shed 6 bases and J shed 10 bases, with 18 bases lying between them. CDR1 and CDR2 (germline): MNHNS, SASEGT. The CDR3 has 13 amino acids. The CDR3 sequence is CASSPKEDSTYTF. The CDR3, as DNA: TGTGCCAGCAGCCCGAAGGAGGACAGCACCTACACCTTC.

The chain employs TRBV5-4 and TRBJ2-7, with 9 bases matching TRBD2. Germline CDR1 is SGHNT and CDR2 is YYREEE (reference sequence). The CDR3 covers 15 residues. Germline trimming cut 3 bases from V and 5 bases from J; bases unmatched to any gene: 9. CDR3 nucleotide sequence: TGTGCCAGCAGCTCTCGCCGGACTAGCGACCACGAGCAGTACTTC. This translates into CASSSRRTSDHEQYF.

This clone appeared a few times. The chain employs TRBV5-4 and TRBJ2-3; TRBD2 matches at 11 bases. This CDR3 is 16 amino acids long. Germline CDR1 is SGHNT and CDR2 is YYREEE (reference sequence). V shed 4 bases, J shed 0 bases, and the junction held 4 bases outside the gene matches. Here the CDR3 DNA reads TGTGCCAGCAGCACCGGGACTAGCGGAAGCACAGATACGCAGTATTTT. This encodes CASSTGTSGSTDTQYF.

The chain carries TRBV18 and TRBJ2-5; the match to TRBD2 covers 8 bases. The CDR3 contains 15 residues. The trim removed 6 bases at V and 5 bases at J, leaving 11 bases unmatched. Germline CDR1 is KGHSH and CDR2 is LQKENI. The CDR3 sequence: CASSPKAGVRETQYF. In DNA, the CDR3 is TGTGCCAGCTCCCCTAAAGCGGGAGTCAGGGAGACCCAGTACTTC.

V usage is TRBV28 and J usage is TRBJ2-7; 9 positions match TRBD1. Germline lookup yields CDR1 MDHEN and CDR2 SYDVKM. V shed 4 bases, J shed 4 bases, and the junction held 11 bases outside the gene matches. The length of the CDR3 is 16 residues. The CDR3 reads CASSSVPGTGSYEQYF. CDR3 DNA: TGTGCCAGCAGTTCCGTACCCGGGACAGGGTCGTACGAGCAGTACTTC.

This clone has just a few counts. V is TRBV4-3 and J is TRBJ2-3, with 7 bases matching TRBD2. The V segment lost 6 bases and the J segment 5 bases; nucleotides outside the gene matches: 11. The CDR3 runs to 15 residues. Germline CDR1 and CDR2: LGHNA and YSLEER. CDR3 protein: CASSHTSGDEDTQYF. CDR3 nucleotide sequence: TGCGCCAGCAGTCATACGAGCGGGGATGAAGATACGCAGTATTTT.

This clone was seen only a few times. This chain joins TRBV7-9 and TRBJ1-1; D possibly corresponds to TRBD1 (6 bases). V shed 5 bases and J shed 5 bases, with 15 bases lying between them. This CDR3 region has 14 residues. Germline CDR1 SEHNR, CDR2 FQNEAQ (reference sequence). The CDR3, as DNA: TGTGCCAGCAGCCCCCGGGGGGCGAAGACTGAAGCTTTCTTT. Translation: CASSPRGAKTEAFF.

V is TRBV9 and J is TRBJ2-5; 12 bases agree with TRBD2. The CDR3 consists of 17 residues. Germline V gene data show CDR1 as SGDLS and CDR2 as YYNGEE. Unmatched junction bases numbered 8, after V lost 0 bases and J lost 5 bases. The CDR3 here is CASSVAGRTSGGETQYF. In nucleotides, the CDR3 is TGTGCCAGCAGCGTAGCTGGGAGAACTAGCGGGGGGGAGACCCAGTACTTC.